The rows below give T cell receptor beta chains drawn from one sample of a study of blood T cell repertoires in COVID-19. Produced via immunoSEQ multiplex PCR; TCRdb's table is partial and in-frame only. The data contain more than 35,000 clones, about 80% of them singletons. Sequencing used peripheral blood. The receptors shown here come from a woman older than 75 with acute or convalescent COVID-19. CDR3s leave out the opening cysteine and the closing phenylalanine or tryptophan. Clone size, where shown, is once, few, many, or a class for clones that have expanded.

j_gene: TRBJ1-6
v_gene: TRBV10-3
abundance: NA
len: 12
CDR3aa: AISSGDYNSPLH

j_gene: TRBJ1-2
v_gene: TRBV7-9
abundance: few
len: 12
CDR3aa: ASSVLRDRDGYT

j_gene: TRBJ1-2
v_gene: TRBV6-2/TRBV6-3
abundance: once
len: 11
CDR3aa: ASSLGTAYGYT

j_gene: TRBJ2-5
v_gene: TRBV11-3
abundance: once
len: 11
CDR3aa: ASSAPGVETQY

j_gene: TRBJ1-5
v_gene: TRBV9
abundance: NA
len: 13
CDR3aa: ASSVGAGYNQPQH

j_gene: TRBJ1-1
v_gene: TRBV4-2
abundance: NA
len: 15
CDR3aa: ASSQVGGTGKNTEAF

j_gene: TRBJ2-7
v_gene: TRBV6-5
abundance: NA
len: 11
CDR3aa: ASSRSGAYEQY

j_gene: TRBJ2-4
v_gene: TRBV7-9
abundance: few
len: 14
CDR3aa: ASSLGEGLGKNIQY

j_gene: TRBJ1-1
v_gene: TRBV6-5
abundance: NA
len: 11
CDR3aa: ASSPRLSTEAF

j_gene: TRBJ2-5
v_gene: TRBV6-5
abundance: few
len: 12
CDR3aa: ASSYSGGQKTQY

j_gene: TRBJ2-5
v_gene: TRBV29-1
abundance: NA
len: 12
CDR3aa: SVEDYGLVRTQY

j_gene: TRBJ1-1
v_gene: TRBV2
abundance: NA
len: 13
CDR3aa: ASSPTRQGRTEAF

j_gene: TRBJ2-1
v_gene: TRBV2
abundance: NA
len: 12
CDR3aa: ASSLGTTLNEQF

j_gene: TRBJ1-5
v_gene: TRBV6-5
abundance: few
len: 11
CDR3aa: ASSRTGDQPQH

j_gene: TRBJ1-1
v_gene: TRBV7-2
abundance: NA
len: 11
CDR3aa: ASKELRSTEAF

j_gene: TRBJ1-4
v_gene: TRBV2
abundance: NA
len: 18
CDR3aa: ASSANHRVTLISTNEKLF

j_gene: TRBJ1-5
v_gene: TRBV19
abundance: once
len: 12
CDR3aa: ASSLWTDQLAQH

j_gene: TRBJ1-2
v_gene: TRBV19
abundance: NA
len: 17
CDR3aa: ASMSRYKPTGGTIYGYT

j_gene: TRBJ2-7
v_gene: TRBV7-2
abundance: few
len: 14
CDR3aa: ASSLGPGTRSYEQY

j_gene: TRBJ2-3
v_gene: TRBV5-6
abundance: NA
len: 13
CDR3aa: ASSPPGQGTDTQY

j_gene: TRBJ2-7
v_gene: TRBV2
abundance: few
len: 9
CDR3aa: ASSVTREQY

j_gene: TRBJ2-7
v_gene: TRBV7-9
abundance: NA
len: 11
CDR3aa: ASSPDISYEQY

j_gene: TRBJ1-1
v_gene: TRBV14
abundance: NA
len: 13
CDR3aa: ASSRSQGFGTEAF

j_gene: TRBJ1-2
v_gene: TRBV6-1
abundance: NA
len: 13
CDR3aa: ASSEGPGANYGYT

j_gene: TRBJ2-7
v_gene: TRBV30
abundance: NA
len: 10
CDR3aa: AWKDRSNEQY

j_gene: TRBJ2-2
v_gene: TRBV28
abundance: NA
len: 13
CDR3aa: ASSFMSGTTGELF

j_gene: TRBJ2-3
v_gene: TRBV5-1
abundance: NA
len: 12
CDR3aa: ASSSSPSTDTQY

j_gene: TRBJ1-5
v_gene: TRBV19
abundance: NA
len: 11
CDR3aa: ATTGGALQPQH

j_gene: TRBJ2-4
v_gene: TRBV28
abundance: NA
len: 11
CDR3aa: ASAGGAKNIQY

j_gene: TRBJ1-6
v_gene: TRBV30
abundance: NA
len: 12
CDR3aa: AWSVRGSDSPLH

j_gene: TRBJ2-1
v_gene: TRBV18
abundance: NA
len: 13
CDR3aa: ASSPGGQALNEQF

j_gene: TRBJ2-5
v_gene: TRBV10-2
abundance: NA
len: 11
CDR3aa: ASSETGPQTQY

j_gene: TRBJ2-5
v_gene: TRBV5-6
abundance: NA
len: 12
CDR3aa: ASSATGVQETQY

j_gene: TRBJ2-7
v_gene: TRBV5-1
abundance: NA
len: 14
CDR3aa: ASSLAGDRGSYEQY

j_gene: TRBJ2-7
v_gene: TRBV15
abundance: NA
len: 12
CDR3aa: ATSRPDSPYEQY

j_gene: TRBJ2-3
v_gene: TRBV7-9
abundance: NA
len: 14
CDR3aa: ASSPGGAGITDTQY

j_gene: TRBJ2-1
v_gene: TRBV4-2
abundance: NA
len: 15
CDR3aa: ASSQSAAPSSYNEQF

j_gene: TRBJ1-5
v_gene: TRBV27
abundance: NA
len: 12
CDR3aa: ASSIRGGRQPQH

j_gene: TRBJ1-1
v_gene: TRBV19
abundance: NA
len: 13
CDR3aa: ASSPRDRGNTEAF

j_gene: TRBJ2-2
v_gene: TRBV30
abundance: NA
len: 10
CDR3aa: AWRADTGELF

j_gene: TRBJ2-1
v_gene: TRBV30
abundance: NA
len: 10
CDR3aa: AWSLFDSEQF

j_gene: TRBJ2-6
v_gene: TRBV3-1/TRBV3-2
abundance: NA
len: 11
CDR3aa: ASSPLGANVLT

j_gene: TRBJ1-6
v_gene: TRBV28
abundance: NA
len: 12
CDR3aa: ASSLGQENSPLH

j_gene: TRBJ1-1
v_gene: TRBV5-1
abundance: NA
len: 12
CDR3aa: ASSLVRGDTEAF

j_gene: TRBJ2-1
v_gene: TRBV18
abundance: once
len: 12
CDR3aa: ASSPPAGYNEQF

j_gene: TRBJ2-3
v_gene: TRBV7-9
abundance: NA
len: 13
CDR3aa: ASSRRRFSTDTQY

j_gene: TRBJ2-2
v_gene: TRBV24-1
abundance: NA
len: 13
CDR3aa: ATSAGQQNTGELF

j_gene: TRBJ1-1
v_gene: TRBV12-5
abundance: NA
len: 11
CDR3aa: ASGATGDTEAF

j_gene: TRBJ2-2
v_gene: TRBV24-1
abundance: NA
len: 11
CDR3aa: ATWGGDTGELF

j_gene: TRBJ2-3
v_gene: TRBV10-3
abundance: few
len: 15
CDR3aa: AISDSRRRSLTDTQY

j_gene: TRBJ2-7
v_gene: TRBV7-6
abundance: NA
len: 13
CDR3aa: ASSSQRDASYEQY

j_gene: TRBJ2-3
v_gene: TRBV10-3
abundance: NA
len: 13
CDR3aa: AISGDRGPRDTQY

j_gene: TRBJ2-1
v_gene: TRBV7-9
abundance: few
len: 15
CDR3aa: ASSSGQAKSNYNEQF

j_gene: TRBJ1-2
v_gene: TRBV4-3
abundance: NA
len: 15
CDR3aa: ASSQVPLGQANYGYT

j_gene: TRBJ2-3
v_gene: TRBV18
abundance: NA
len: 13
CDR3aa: ASSLWTGSADTQY

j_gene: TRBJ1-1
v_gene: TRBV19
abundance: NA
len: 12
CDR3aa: ASSISSTGEEAF

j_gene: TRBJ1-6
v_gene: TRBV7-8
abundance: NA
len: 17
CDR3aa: ASSSAGQINIDIGSPLH

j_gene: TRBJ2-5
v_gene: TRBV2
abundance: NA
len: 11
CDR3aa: ASNGGQWETQY

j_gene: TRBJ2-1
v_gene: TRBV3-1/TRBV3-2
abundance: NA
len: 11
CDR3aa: ASSNPRLDKQF

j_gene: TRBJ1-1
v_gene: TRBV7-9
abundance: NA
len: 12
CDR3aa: ASSLATVTGEAF